This is a list of T cell receptor beta chains from one sample in a study of T cell repertoires and Cas9 in healthy adults. The method was immunoSEQ multiplex PCR; TCRdb's version includes in-frame clones alone and lacks a portion of them. The sample contains tens of thousands of clones, about 88% of which appear only once. Sequences were obtained from CD4+ effector T cells (CD127+, CD25-, CD137-, CD154-) from PBMCs; culture status not recorded. The receptor set was obtained from a human donor in good health. Each CDR3 is given with its conserved first and last residue. A D gene is named only where the DNA matches it firmly. Not every row has a clone size; where given, it reads once, few, many or a size class.

TRBV4-1	TRBJ1-4	TRBD1	-	CASSQVAGGPEKLFF	TGCGCCAGCAGCCAAGTTGCAGGGGGACCTGAAAAACTGTTTTTT
TRBV5-4	TRBJ1-2	-	-	CASSTETWGNYGYTF	TGTGCCAGCAGCACGGAAACTTGGGGGAACTATGGCTACACCTTC
TRBV2	TRBJ1-1	-	-	CASSLGGRGGFF	TGTGCCAGCAGCCTCGGAGGGCGAGGAGGTTTCTTT
TRBV18	TRBJ1-1	-	once	CASSPQIQGPVPEAFF	TGTGCCAGCTCACCACAGATCCAGGGCCCGGTACCTGAAGCTTTCTTT
TRBV5-8	TRBJ2-3	TRBD1	-	CASSLEGASTDTQYF	TGTGCCAGCAGCTTGGAGGGGGCTAGCACAGATACGCAGTATTTT
TRBV6-6	TRBJ1-1	-	-	CASSSLRVGDTEAFF	TGTGCCAGCAGTAGTTTGAGGGTCGGTGACACTGAAGCTTTCTTT
TRBV19	TRBJ1-5	TRBD1	-	CASSVGQGNQPQHF	TGTGCCAGTAGTGTGGGACAGGGGAATCAGCCCCAGCATTTT
TRBV19	TRBJ1-2	-	-	CASTTTVGVGGYTF	TGTGCCAGTACCACGACCGTAGGGGTAGGTGGCTACACCTTC
TRBV5-4	TRBJ2-2	-	-	CASSRWGGQRNTGELFF	TGTGCCAGCAGCCGATGGGGCGGGCAGCGAAACACTGGGGAGCTGTTTTTT
TRBV10-3	TRBJ2-1	-	-	CAISESGGGRHNEQFF	TGTGCCATCAGTGAGTCTGGGGGGGGGCGCCACAATGAGCAGTTCTTC
TRBV7-9	TRBJ2-2	-	once	CASSLVRPASSNTGELFF	TGTGCCAGCAGCTTAGTCCGGCCAGCGAGTTCGAACACCGGGGAGCTGTTTTTT
TRBV11-2	TRBJ2-3	TRBD2	few	CASSLRLAGAITDTQYF	TGTGCCAGCAGCCTCCGACTAGCGGGGGCTATTACAGATACGCAGTATTTT
TRBV6-5	TRBJ2-2	-	-	CASRRQTLNTGELFF	TGTGCCAGCAGGAGACAGACTTTGAACACCGGGGAGCTGTTTTTT
TRBV9	TRBJ1-1	-	-	CASSPPGGTEAFF	TGTGCCAGCAGCCCCCCCGGGGGCACTGAAGCTTTCTTT
TRBV30	TRBJ1-1	-	-	CAWRENTEAFF	TGTGCCTGGAGGGAGAACACTGAAGCTTTCTTT
TRBV7-9	TRBJ1-2	-	-	CASSLRTGYTF	TGTGCCAGCAGCTTAAGGACCGGCTACACCTTC
TRBV30	TRBJ1-5	TRBD1	-	CAWSMTGGHQPQHF	TGTGCCTGGAGTATGACAGGGGGCCATCAGCCCCAGCATTTT
TRBV30	TRBJ1-2	-	-	CAWITQRQGNGYTF	TGTGCCTGGATCACACAGCGGCAGGGTAACGGCTACACCTTC
TRBV5-1	TRBJ2-1	-	-	CASSLESQQGGLEQFF	TGCGCCAGCAGCTTGGAATCGCAACAGGGTGGGTTAGAGCAGTTCTTC
TRBV25-1	TRBJ1-4	TRBD1	-	CASQGQGHEKLFF	TGTGCCAGCCAAGGACAGGGTCATGAAAAACTGTTTTTT
TRBV5-1	TRBJ1-6	-	-	CASSPGQFNSPLHF	TGCGCCAGCAGCCCCGGACAGTTTAATTCACCCCTCCACTTT
TRBV29-1	TRBJ1-1	-	-	CSVERGGNTEAFF	TGCAGCGTTGAACGGGGGGGGAACACTGAAGCTTTCTTT
TRBV30	TRBJ2-1	TRBD2	-	CAWSPGLAGGIEQFF	TGTGCCTGGAGTCCCGGACTAGCGGGGGGCATTGAGCAGTTCTTC
TRBV6-6	TRBJ1-1	-	-	CASTPPGQENTEAFF	TGTGCCAGCACTCCTCCCGGGCAGGAGAACACTGAAGCTTTCTTT
TRBV5-6	TRBJ1-3	-	-	CASSLVVTGNTIYF	TGTGCCAGCAGCTTGGTCGTAACGGGAAACACCATATATTTT
TRBV28	TRBJ2-1	-	once	CASSTGEFRLFF	TGTGCCAGCAGTACCGGAGAGTTTCGTCTGTTCTTC
TRBV7-9	TRBJ1-2	TRBD1	-	CASTLTGINYGYTF	TGTGCCAGCACCCTGACAGGGATAAACTATGGCTACACCTTC
TRBV4-1	TRBJ1-1	-	-	CASSQPRGNTEAFF	TGCGCCAGCAGCCAACCGCGGGGGAACACTGAAGCTTTCTTT
TRBV5-4	TRBJ2-2	-	-	CASSLVYGVDTGELFF	TGTGCCAGCAGCTTGGTCTATGGGGTGGATACCGGGGAGCTGTTTTTT
TRBV5-1	TRBJ2-2	-	-	CASSLQGGMTGELFF	TGCGCCAGCAGCTTGCAAGGAGGGATGACCGGGGAGCTGTTTTTT
TRBV27	TRBJ1-6	TRBD1	-	CASSVSGTENNSPLHF	TGTGCCAGCAGCGTGTCCGGGACAGAAAATAATTCACCCCTCCACTTT
TRBV19	TRBJ1-2	-	-	CASRTHGGKVGYTF	TGTGCCAGTAGAACCCATGGGGGGAAAGTCGGCTACACCTTC
TRBV19	TRBJ2-7	-	-	CASSINGGDREQYF	TGTGCCAGTAGTATCAATGGCGGGGACCGCGAGCAGTACTTC
TRBV10-2	TRBJ2-1	TRBD2	-	CASSQGLASDEQFF	TGCGCCAGCAGTCAGGGACTAGCGTCGGATGAGCAGTTCTTC
TRBV19	TRBJ1-5	-	-	CASSRGDQPQHF	TGTGCCAGTAGTAGAGGGGATCAGCCCCAGCATTTT
TRBV27	TRBJ1-6	TRBD1	-	CASAETGVSSPLHF	TGTGCCAGCGCCGAGACAGGGGTGAGTTCACCCCTCCACTTT
TRBV9	TRBJ1-2	-	-	CASSVGFGSYGYTF	TGTGCCAGCAGCGTAGGGTTCGGTTCATATGGCTACACCTTC
TRBV2	TRBJ1-2	TRBD1	once	CASSERQGAGGYTF	TGTGCCAGCAGTGAACGGCAGGGGGCGGGCGGCTACACCTTC
TRBV7-6	TRBJ1-5	TRBD1	-	CASSRTGGDQPQHF	TGTGCCAGCAGCCGGACAGGGGGCGATCAGCCCCAGCATTTT
TRBV28	TRBJ2-7	-	-	CASGSTGTPYEQYF	TGTGCCTCAGGGTCCACAGGGACCCCCTACGAGCAGTACTTC
TRBV18	TRBJ2-5	TRBD1	-	CASSPWTGEETQYF	TGTGCCAGCTCACCTTGGACAGGTGAAGAGACCCAGTACTTC
TRBV7-9	TRBJ1-1	TRBD1	-	CASGTAVEAFF	TGTGCCAGTGGGACAGCAGTTGAAGCTTTCTTT
TRBV4-1	TRBJ2-5	TRBD1	-	CASSQVGTGSRRETQYF	TGCGCCAGCAGCCAGGTCGGGACAGGCTCCCGGAGAGAGACCCAGTACTTC
TRBV19	TRBJ2-1	-	-	CASSIDGLAEQFF	TGTGCCAGTAGTATTGACGGCCTCGCGGAGCAGTTCTTC
TRBV2	TRBJ1-5	-	-	CASSFGLDQPQHF	TGTGCCAGCAGCTTCGGACTGGATCAGCCCCAGCATTTT
TRBV12-5	TRBJ2-1	-	-	CASGSPPRGKTLYNEQFF	TGTGCTAGTGGTTCCCCCCCCCGGGGCAAGACCTTGTACAATGAGCAGTTCTTC
TRBV6-5	TRBJ1-5	-	-	CASSFSGNQPQHF	TGTGCCAGCAGTTTTTCAGGGAATCAGCCCCAGCATTTT
TRBV19	TRBJ1-1	-	-	CASSATGLYEAFF	TGTGCCAGTAGCGCCACTGGGCTCTATGAAGCTTTCTTT
TRBV2	TRBJ1-6	-	-	CASIRRINSPLHF	TGTGCCAGCATAAGGCGGATCAATTCACCCCTCCACTTT
TRBV6-5	TRBJ1-6	-	-	CATRTANNSPLHF	TGTGCCACCAGGACAGCCAATAATTCACCCCTCCACTTT
TRBV5-1	TRBJ1-6	TRBD1	-	CASSWTGSTYNSPLHF	TGCGCCAGCAGCTGGACAGGGTCCACCTATAATTCACCCCTCCACTTT
TRBV5-1	TRBJ1-6	-	-	CASSAPPGFSPLHF	TGCGCCAGCAGCGCCCCCCCAGGGTTTTCACCCCTCCACTTT
TRBV7-2	TRBJ1-2	-	-	CASSLYNDYGYTF	TGTGCCAGCAGCCTATATAATGACTATGGCTACACCTTC
TRBV5-1	TRBJ2-2	TRBD1	-	CASQQGLNTGELFF	TGCGCCAGCCAACAGGGGCTAAACACCGGGGAGCTGTTTTTT
TRBV7-6	TRBJ1-2	-	-	CASSLPGVGQGGYTF	TGTGCCAGCAGCTTACCCGGTGTTGGGCAGGGCGGCTACACCTTC
TRBV10-3	TRBJ2-7	-	-	CAISESTRQYF	TGTGCCATCAGTGAGTCGACTCGTCAGTACTTC
TRBV5-6	TRBJ2-2	TRBD1	-	CASSSPGQGAPGELFF	TGTGCCAGCAGCTCTCCGGGACAGGGGGCGCCCGGGGAGCTGTTTTTT
TRBV7-9	TRBJ2-5	TRBD2	-	CASSRWASGGQETQYF	TGTGCCAGCAGCAGGTGGGCTAGCGGGGGGCAAGAGACCCAGTACTTC
TRBV2	TRBJ2-1	-	-	CASRDWWDNEQFF	TGTGCCAGCAGGGACTGGTGGGACAATGAGCAGTTCTTC
TRBV6-5	TRBJ1-4	TRBD1	-	CASSRDRGAEKLFF	TGTGCCAGCAGTAGGGACAGGGGCGCTGAAAAACTGTTTTTT